This T cell receptor (beta chain) derives from a study of cytomegalovirus exposure and HLA in healthy donors. Study-level background: Prior work identified around 120 million unique TCR beta sequences in 150 million to 200 million T cells. For the approximately 400 genotyped donors, approximately 83% fell within the Caucasian-associated ancestry cluster. Overall study results and limits: A highly shared variant cluster was judged a likely technical artifact.

Primers: 60 Vbeta forward and 13 Jbeta reverse. TCRdb's copy holds only in-frame clones and misses some; the assay was immunoSEQ multiplex PCR. Of around 100,000 clones in the sample, about four fifths were seen once. To note about this clone: Its matching antigen is unknown.

Sequencing was carried out using PBMCs. This clonotype originated in a man younger than 40 in good health and CMV-seropositive.

The chain's CDR3 is CASTRQGSSSGANVLTF. The CDR3 bases are TGTGCCAGCACACGACAGGGTAGTTCATCTGGGGCCAACGTCCTGACTTTC. The V call is TRBV2, the J call TRBJ2-6, with TRBD1 matching over 7 bases. The CDR3 sequence is 17 residues long. V dropped 7 bases and J dropped 1; count of bases not matched to a gene: 10. CDR1 and CDR2 (germline): SNHLY, FYNNEI.